These 12 T cell receptor beta chains originate from one sample sequenced in a study of cytomegalovirus exposure and HLA in healthy donors. PCR used 60 Vbeta primers and 13 Jbeta primers. The assay was immunoSEQ multiplex PCR, and TCRdb's table has in-frame clones only and misses some. The sample has 150,000 to 200,000 clones, around 79% seen once. Sequencing input: PBMCs. These receptor sequences come from a woman aged 45-65 years in good health and CMV-seropositive.

The chain carries TRBV4-1 and TRBJ2-1; 7 bases map to TRBD2. CDR3 size: 15 residues. V trimming: 1 base; J trimming: 6 bases; junction bases outside the gene matches: 6. CDR1 is MGHRA and CDR2 is YSYEKL in the germline V gene. The CDR3 DNA follows: TGCGCCAGCAGCCAAGTAGTAAGCGGGGTCAATGAGCAGTTCTTC. Its translation is CASSQVVSGVNEQFF.

The table lists this clone with a count of one. The V call is TRBV7-8, the J call TRBJ2-1; D gene uncertain. Germline CDR1 reads SGHVS; CDR2 reads FQNEAQ. The CDR3 is 13 residues long. Trimming shortened V by 4 bases and J by 5 bases, and 9 bases separated the two germline ends. The CDR3 sequence: CASSSYLHNEQFF. The CDR3 nucleotides are TGTGCCAGCAGCTCATACTTACACAATGAGCAGTTCTTC. The whole variable domain, filled in from reference TRBV7-8 and TRBJ2-1, reads GAGVSQSPRYKVAKRGQDVALRCDPISGHVSLFWYQQALGQGPEFLTYFQNEAQLDKSGLPSDRFFAERPEGSVSTLKIQRTQQEDSAVYLCASSSYLHNEQFFGPGTRLTVL.

The V and J genes are TRBV19 and TRBJ1-4, with D unresolved. Trimming pared 9 bases from V and 2 bases from J, leaving 16 bases between. Looked up from germline, CDR1 is LNHDA and CDR2 is SQIVND (reference sequence). The CDR3 has 15 amino acids. DNA for the CDR3: TGTGCCAGCTCCCCTCGGCGGTCCACTAATGAAAAACTGTTTTTT. This sequence encodes CASSPRRSTNEKLFF.

The chain uses TRBV30 and TRBJ2-2, with unresolved D. Germline V CDR1 and CDR2: GTSNPN, SVGIG (reference sequence). Trimming removed 3 bases at V and 4 bases at J, with 9 bases between. CDR3 size: 13 residues. The CDR3: CAWSAVGTGELFF. Here the CDR3 DNA reads TGTGCCTGGAGCGCGGTAGGCACCGGGGAGCTGTTTTTT.

V gene TRBV5-4 combines with J gene TRBJ2-2, with D possibly matching TRBD1 (6 bases). The CDR3 is 14 residues long. Trimming cost V 4 bases and J 1 base, with 8 bases left between them. Germline lookup yields CDR1 SGHNT and CDR2 YYREEE (reference sequence). CDR3 sequence: CASSATGNTGELFF. In nucleotides, the CDR3 is TGTGCCAGCAGCGCGACAGGGAACACCGGGGAGCTGTTTTTT.

Comments on this clone: Compared with germline, one end of the junction differs, possibly owing to a read error. The chain carries TRBV6-5 and TRBJ2-5, with D perhaps TRBD1 (6 bases). The CDR3 sequence is 14 residues long. Germline assignment: CDR1 MNHEY and CDR2 SVGAGI. CDR3 coding DNA: TGTGCCAGCAGTCCATACGGACAGAAAGAGCCCCAGTACTTC. Protein product: CASSPYGQKEPQYF.

The rearrangement uses TRBV7-3 and TRBJ2-7, with 8 bases identical to TRBD1. From germline, CDR1 is SGHTA and CDR2 FQGTGA. The CDR3 extends over 15 amino acids. Unmatched junction bases numbered 12, after V lost 5 bases and J lost 6 bases. The CDR3 coding sequence is TGTGCCAGCAGCCTTGACAGGGGTTACCCCACCGAGCAGTACTTC. This encodes CASSLDRGYPTEQYF.

J is TRBJ2-1 and V is TRBV19, with a possible D match to TRBD2 (6 bases). The V gene's germline CDR1 is LNHDA and CDR2 SQIVND (reference sequence). Trimming cost V 3 bases and J 5 bases, with 8 bases left between them. This CDR3 spans 13 amino acids. In nucleotides, the CDR3 is TGTGCCAGTAGTATTCGACTAGACAATGAGCAGTTCTTC. Amino acid sequence: CASSIRLDNEQFF.

The chain employs TRBV6-6 and TRBJ2-5, with 10 bases lining up with TRBD1. Germline CDR1 reads MNHNY; CDR2 reads SVGAGI (reference sequence). V gave up 7 bases and J gave up 5 bases; unmatched junction bases: 7. There are 14 residues in the CDR3. The CDR3 nucleotides are TGTGCCAGCACCAGGACAGGGGGACGGGAGACCCAGTACTTC. Translating gives CASTRTGGRETQYF.

The genes are TRBV19 and TRBJ1-5; 8 bases line up with TRBD1. V lost 7 bases and J lost 7; bases outside the gene matches: 21. The CDR3 loop spans 18 amino acids. Germline V gene lookup returns CDR1 LNHDA and CDR2 SQIVND (reference sequence). The CDR3 region is CASTLRGTGTTGLQPQHF. CDR3 DNA sequence: TGTGCCAGTACTCTGAGAGGGACAGGAACCACAGGTTTACAGCCCCAGCATTTT.

This clone has a single count. The chain uses TRBV28 and TRBJ1-3; no definite D call. This CDR3 comprises 15 residues. Looked up from germline, CDR1 is MDHEN and CDR2 is SYDVKM. V was clipped by 6 bases and J by 0 bases, with 12 bases between them. The CDR3 nucleotides read TGTGCCAGCAGCCTCCCGTTAGCCTCTGGAAACACCATATATTTT. The encoded protein is CASSLPLASGNTIYF.

The rearrangement links TRBV4-1 to TRBJ2-1; 10 positions match TRBD1. CDR3 size: 15 residues. The junction had 7 bases not matched to a gene; V was cut back by 4 bases and J by 7 bases. CDR1 is MGHRA and CDR2 is YSYEKL in the germline V gene. In DNA form, the CDR3 reads TGCGCCAGCAGCCGCGGGACAGGGGATTGGAATGAGCAGTTCTTC. This translates into CASSRGTGDWNEQFF.